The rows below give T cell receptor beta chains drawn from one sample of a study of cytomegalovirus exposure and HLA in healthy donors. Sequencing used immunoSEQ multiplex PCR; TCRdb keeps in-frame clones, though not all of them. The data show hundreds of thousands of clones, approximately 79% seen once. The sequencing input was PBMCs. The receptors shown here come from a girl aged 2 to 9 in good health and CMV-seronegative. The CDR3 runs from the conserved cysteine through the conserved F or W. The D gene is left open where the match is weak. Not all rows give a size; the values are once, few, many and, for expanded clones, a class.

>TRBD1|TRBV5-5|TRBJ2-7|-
CASSLFGQGISYEQYF
TGTGCCAGCAGCTTGTTCGGACAGGGGATCTCCTACGAGCAGTACTTC
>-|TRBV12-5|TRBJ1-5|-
CASGLFPGLGNQPQHF
TGTGCTAGTGGTTTGTTTCCGGGGTTGGGCAATCAGCCCCAGCATTTT
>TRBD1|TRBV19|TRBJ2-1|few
CASGEDRGYNEQFF
TGTGCCAGTGGGGAGGACAGGGGCTACAATGAGCAGTTCTTC
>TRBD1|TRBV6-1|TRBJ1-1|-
CASSFAGTGGTEAFF
TGTGCCAGCAGTTTCGCCGGGACAGGGGGCACTGAAGCTTTCTTT
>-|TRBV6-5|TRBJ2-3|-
CASKGLGESTDTQYF
TGTGCCAGCAAAGGTCTAGGCGAGAGTACAGATACGCAGTATTTT
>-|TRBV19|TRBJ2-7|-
CASSIAGTPWQQYF
TGTGCCAGTAGTATAGCCGGGACTCCTTGGCAGCAGTACTTC
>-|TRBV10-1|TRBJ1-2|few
CASSESGQGLGGYTF
TGCGCCAGCAGTGAGTCGGGGCAGGGCCTGGGGGGCTACACCTTC
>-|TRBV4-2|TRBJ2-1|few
CASSQDGKHNEQFF
TGTGCCAGCAGCCAAGACGGGAAACACAATGAGCAGTTCTTC
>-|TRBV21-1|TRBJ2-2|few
CASKMPRNKPGLPNTGELFF
TGTGCCAGCAAGATGCCTCGGAATAAGCCGGGACTTCCGAACACCGGGGAGCTGTTTTTT
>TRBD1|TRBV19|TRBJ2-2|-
CASSTLGGQTRTGELFF
TGTGCCAGTAGTACGTTAGGGGGACAGACGAGGACCGGGGAGCTGTTTTTT
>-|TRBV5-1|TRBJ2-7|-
CASRVASSYEQYF
TGCGCCAGCAGGGTGGCTAGTTCCTACGAGCAGTACTTC
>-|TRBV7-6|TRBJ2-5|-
CASSLGGVQETQYF
TGTGCCAGCAGCTTAGGGGGAGTTCAAGAGACCCAGTACTTC
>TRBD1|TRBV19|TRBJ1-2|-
CASRGQGEGTF
TGTGCCAGTAGGGGACAGGGGGAAGGCACCTTC
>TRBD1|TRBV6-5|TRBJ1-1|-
CASSYTPGTVVF
TGTGCCAGCAGTTACACGCCCGGGACAGTCGTCTTT
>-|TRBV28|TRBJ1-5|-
CASSRGVGNQPQHF
TGTGCCAGCAGCCGCGGGGTCGGCAATCAGCCCCAGCATTTT
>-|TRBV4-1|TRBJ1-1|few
CASSLTRGSAEAFF
TGCGCCAGCAGCCTCACTCGGGGGAGCGCTGAAGCTTTCTTT
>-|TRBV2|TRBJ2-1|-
CASRDPRNEQFF
TGTGCCAGCAGAGACCCTAGAAATGAGCAGTTCTTC
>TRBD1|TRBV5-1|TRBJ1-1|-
CASSATRQGHTEAFF
TGCGCCAGCAGCGCGACCCGACAGGGCCACACTGAAGCTTTCTTT
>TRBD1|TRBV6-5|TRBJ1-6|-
CASSSRDRPSPLHF
TGTGCCAGCAGTTCCCGGGACAGACCTTCACCCCTCCACTTT
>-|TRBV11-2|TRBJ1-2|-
CASSLGSDYTF
TGTGCCAGCAGCTTAGGGAGTGACTACACCTTC
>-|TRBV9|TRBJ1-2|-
CASSTTALDYGYTF
TGTGCCAGCAGCACGACAGCCCTAGACTATGGCTACACCTTC
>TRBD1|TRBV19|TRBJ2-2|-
CALLGINKRGQGTGELFF
TGTGCCCTGTTGGGGATCAACAAAAGGGGGCAAGGCACCGGGGAGCTGTTTTTT
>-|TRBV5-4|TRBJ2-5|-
CASSEEGPRETQYF
TGTGCCAGCAGCGAGGAGGGGCCAAGGGAGACCCAGTACTTC
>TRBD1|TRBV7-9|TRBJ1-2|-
CASSSDRDYGYTF
TGTGCCAGCAGCTCCGACAGGGACTATGGCTACACCTTC
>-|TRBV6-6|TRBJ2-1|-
CASMAPQVQFF
TGTGCCAGCATGGCGCCACAGGTGCAGTTCTTC
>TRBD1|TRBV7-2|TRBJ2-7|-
CASSTGTGTEQYF
TGTGCCAGCAGCACGGGGACAGGGACCGAGCAGTACTTC
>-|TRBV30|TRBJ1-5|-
CAWSTTKNQPQHF
TGTGCCTGGAGTACCACAAAGAATCAGCCCCAGCATTTT
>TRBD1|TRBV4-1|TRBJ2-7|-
CASSPRDSSSYEQYF
TGCGCCAGCAGCCCACGGGACAGTAGCTCCTACGAGCAGTACTTC
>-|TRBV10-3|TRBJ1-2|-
CAISDIQDSKGYTF
TGTGCCATCAGTGACATTCAGGACAGCAAGGGCTACACCTTC
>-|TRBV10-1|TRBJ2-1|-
CASSDQRLSVVNEQFF
TGCGCCAGCAGTGACCAACGACTCAGTGTTGTCAATGAGCAGTTCTTC
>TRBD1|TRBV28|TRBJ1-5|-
CASSRGQGQNQPQHF
TGTGCCAGCAGTCGCGGACAGGGGCAAAATCAGCCCCAGCATTTT
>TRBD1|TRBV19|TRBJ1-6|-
CASSIQGTGNSPLHF
TGTGCCAGTAGTATTCAAGGGACAGGGAATTCACCCCTCCACTTT
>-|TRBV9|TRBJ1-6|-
CASSVDATGVNSPLHF
TGTGCCAGCAGCGTAGATGCGACAGGAGTTAATTCACCCCTCCACTTT
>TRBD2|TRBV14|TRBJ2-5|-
CASSQTLLTSGRETQYF
TGTGCCAGCAGCCAAACCCTACTGACTAGCGGGAGAGAGACCCAGTACTTC
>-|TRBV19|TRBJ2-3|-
CASKWASTDTQYF
TGTGCCAGTAAATGGGCTAGCACAGATACGCAGTATTTT
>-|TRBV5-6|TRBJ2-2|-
CASSLQPTGTGELFF
TGTGCCAGCAGCTTACAACCTACAGGAACCGGGGAGCTGTTTTTT
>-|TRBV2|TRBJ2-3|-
CASNLRERNTDTQYF
TGTGCCAGCAACCTAAGGGAGCGGAACACAGATACGCAGTATTTT
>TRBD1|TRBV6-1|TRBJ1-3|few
CASSDRDRGVTIYF
TGTGCCAGCAGTGACCGGGACAGGGGAGTCACCATATATTTT
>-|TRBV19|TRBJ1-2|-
CATGPGVYGYTF
TGTGCCACTGGTCCGGGGGTCTATGGCTACACCTTC
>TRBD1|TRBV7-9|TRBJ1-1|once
CASSLDPDRASFF
TGTGCCAGCAGCTTAGATCCGGACAGGGCCTCCTTCTTT
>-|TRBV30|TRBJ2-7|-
CAWSVSENEQYF
TGTGCCTGGAGTGTTTCTGAGAACGAGCAGTACTTC
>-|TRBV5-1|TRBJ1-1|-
CASSFQQENTEAFF
TGCGCCAGCAGCTTCCAACAGGAAAACACTGAAGCTTTCTTT
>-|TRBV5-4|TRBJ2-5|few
CASSLSSFQETQYF
TGTGCCAGCAGCTTGAGTAGCTTCCAAGAGACCCAGTACTTC
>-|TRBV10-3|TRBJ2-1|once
CAISDTSPGEQFF
TGTGCCATCAGTGATACTAGTCCTGGTGAGCAGTTCTTC
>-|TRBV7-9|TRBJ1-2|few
CASSLGSPNYGYTF
TGTGCCAGCAGCTTAGGGAGCCCTAACTATGGCTACACCTTC
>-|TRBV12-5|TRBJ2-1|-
CASGLVPGTEQFF
TGTGCTAGTGGTTTGGTACCCGGGACAGAGCAGTTCTTC
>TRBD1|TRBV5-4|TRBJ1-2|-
CASSLRQGASGYGYTF
TGTGCCAGCAGCTTGAGGCAGGGGGCGTCTGGCTATGGCTACACCTTC
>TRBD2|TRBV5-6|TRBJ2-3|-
CASSLAGGVVDTQYF
TGTGCCAGCAGCTTGGCGGGGGGAGTCGTAGATACGCAGTATTTT
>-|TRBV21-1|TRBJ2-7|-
CASSNHNMSGGKYEQYF
TGTGCCAGCAGCAACCACAATATGAGCGGGGGTAAGTACGAGCAGTACTTC
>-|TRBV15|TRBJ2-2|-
CATSRGALFTGELFF
TGTGCCACCAGCAGAGGGGCCCTTTTCACCGGGGAGCTGTTTTTT